This TCR beta chain was documented in a study of regulatory T cells in long-lasting Graves disease. This sample's time point: newly diagnosed GD, antithyroid drugs for less than 3 months. Extracted RNA from PBMCs served as the source of the TCR library. This clonotype was counted many times. According to the study, TCR beta libraries were built with iRepertoire HTBI primers and CDR3-region Arm-PCR. TCRdb called the multiplex PCR reads again in MiXCR, with one record for every CDR3 protein. This table holds 250,000 or so distinct CDR3 sequences, about 19% found once. The clonotype was recovered from a female donor with Graves disease. The sequenced sample was peripheral blood mononuclear cells (PBMCs), obtained at new diagnosis, from a patient treated with antithyroid drugs.

DNA of the CDR3: TGTGCCAGCAGTGACCTGGAATCCTACAATGAGCAGTTCTTC. Translation: CASSDLESYNEQFF. The chain is built from TRBV2 and TRBJ2-1; no firm D call. This CDR3 is 14 amino acids long. Looked up from germline, CDR1 is SNHLY and CDR2 is FYNNEI. Deletions cut 3 bases from V and 1 base from J, with 7 bases between.